The present T cell receptor (beta chain) was sequenced within a study of OX40 agonist ivuxolimab in advanced cancers. Study-wide background: Patients were infused with ivuxolimab every 2 weeks at 0.01 to 10 mg/kg.

Sequenced by immunoSEQ multiplex PCR; TCRdb stores in-frame clones only, minus some. The data contain roughly 67,000 clones, roughly 85% of them singletons. Study-level findings and limits: Dose levels from 0.1 to 3.0 mg/kg saw CD4+ and CD8+ blood T cells expand clonally by week 6.

The CDR3 is 13 residues long. Looked up from germline, CDR1 is SNHLY and CDR2 is FYNNEI. Losses at the gene ends were 5 bases for V and 9 bases for J; bases not matched to a gene: 7. To note about this clone: Its antigen is unknown.

Sequencing used CD4+ or CD8+ T cells sorted from blood, obtained in a trial of the OX40 agonist ivuxolimab. This clonotype originated in an adult with an advanced solid tumor such as melanoma, head and neck, liver or kidney cancer. The V gene is TRBV2, the J gene TRBJ1-5; 7 bases are a match to TRBD1. The CDR3 nucleotides are TGTGCCAGCAGTTGGGACAGCCAGGGGCCCCAGCATTTT. It codes for CASSWDSQGPQHF. The full variable domain, completed using reference TRBV2 and TRBJ1-5, is EPEVTQTPSHQVTQMGQEVILRCVPISNHLYFYWYRQILGQKVEFLVSFYNNEISEKSEIFDDQFSVERPDGSNFTLKIRSTKLEDSAMYFCASSWDSQGPQHFGDGTRLSIL.